This TCR beta chain stems from a study of T-cell reconstitution after alpha-beta-depleted transplantation in children. Germline CDR1 and CDR2: DFQATT and SNEGSKA (reference sequence). J gave up 0 bases and V 6 bases, and 6 bases lay outside the gene matches. CDR3 length: 14 residues. The study's findings and limits: Diversity and T-cell counts at one year after transplant derived mostly from new T cells. Approximately two months post-transplant, alpha-beta T cells reportedly originated from several hundred expanded graft clones.

Construction of the TCRbeta library involved unique molecular identifiers. TCRdb used MiXCR to reprocess the PCR reads, holding one entry per CDR3 protein. The sample shows 600,000 or so distinct CDR3 sequences, 20% to 25% of them seen only once. This clonotype was picked up many times. Its antigen remains unknown. V gene TRBV20-1 combines with J gene TRBJ2-3; 7 bases are shared with TRBD1. The sequence was collected from a boy in the first two years of life who had a stem cell transplant for acute myeloid leukemia, so the T cells may come from the graft donor. Sequenced here: PBMCs, mostly from graft donor cells, sampled 360 days after TCRalphabeta/CD19-depleted stem cell transplant. Here the CDR3 reads CSAYRGLSTDTQYF. CDR3 coding DNA: TGCAGTGCCTACAGGGGCCTCAGCACAGATACGCAGTATTTT.